One and the same sample provided the 25 T cell receptor beta chains below, sequenced in a study of blood T cell repertoires in COVID-19. Only in-frame clones appear in the TCRdb table, and some are missing; sequencing was by immunoSEQ multiplex PCR. This repertoire shows a few hundred thousand clones, roughly 80% found once; its top ten account for less than 6%. Sequenced input: PBMCs or T cells enriched from blood (not recorded which). These receptors all stem from a woman aged 50 to 65 who had recovered from COVID-19.

This sequence joins TRBV3-1 (or the pseudogene TRBV3-2) and TRBJ2-3; TRBD2 matches at 8 bases. V lost 1 base to trimming and J lost 2 bases; unmatched junction nucleotides: 5. CDR3 length: 16 residues. Germline assignment: CDR1 LGHDT and CDR2 YNNKEL (reference sequence). The CDR3 here is CASSQVGGGFTDTQYF. The CDR3 nucleotides read TGTGCCAGCAGCCAAGTCGGCGGGGGGTTCACAGATACGCAGTATTTT.

The chain is built from TRBV6-5 and TRBJ1-6, with D maybe TRBD1 (5 bases). V dropped 6 bases and J dropped 6 bases, with 15 bases sitting between them. This CDR3 has 15 amino acids. In germline, CDR1 is MNHEY, CDR2 SVGAGI. The CDR3 nucleotides are TGTGCCAGCAGCCCCTTCGGGGGAGGTAATTCACCCCTCCACTTT. As protein: CASSPFGGGNSPLHF.

The chain recombines TRBV7-6 with TRBJ1-1; D is undetermined. CDR3 length: 15 amino acids. V was pared by 2 bases and J by 0 bases, with 10 bases between. Looked up from germline, CDR1 is SGHVS and CDR2 is FNYEAQ. CDR3 bases: TGTGCCAGCAGCTTAAGTCCAACACTGAACACTGAAGCTTTCTTT. Translation: CASSLSPTLNTEAFF.

V is TRBV15 and J is TRBJ2-2, with a tentative D call TRBD2 (5 bases). Trimming pared 6 bases from V and 7 bases from J, leaving 15 bases between. Germline CDR1 reads LNHNV; CDR2 reads YYDKDF (reference sequence). This CDR3 spans 14 amino acids. The CDR3 DNA reads TGTGCCACCAGTGTACTAGGCCCCGGCGGGGAGCTGTTTTTT. It codes for CATSVLGPGGELFF.

The J gene is TRBJ2-3, the V gene TRBV30; 7 positions match TRBD1. With 5 bases clipped from V and 5 bases from J, the junction kept 7 bases outside the gene matches. CDR3 size: 13 residues. CDR1 and CDR2 (germline): GTSNPN, SVGIG (reference sequence). The CDR3 spells CAWSTGNEDTQYF. CDR3 DNA sequence: TGTGCCTGGTCGACAGGGAATGAAGATACGCAGTATTTT.

The rearrangement uses TRBV9 and TRBJ1-4; TRBD1 is a possible D gene (5 bases). V was trimmed by 2 bases and J by 8 bases, leaving 16 bases between them. Germline CDR1 is SGDLS and CDR2 is YYNGEE. This CDR3 is built from 15 residues. In nucleotides, the CDR3 is TGTGCCAGCAGCGTCGGCGGGGGGATTGGGGAAAAACTGTTTTTT. Residues: CASSVGGGIGEKLFF.

This clone has only one observation. V is TRBV30 and J is TRBJ1-5, with 12 nucleotides matching TRBD1. Germline lookup yields CDR1 GTSNPN and CDR2 SVGIG (reference sequence). The CDR3 runs to 16 residues. J lost 4 bases, V lost 1 base, and 5 bases had no gene match. This chain's CDR3 is CAWSGRDRGRNQPQHF. CDR3 bases: TGTGCCTGGAGTGGTAGGGACAGGGGGCGAAATCAGCCCCAGCATTTT. The variable domain in full, with the rest retrieved from reference TRBV30 and TRBJ1-5, is SQTIHQWPATLVQPVGSPLSLECTVEGTSNPNLYWYRQAAGRGLQLLFYSVGIGQISSEVPQNLSASRPQDRQFILSSKKLLLSDSGFYLCAWSGRDRGRNQPQHFGDGTRLSIL.

The chain couples TRBV4-2 to TRBJ1-1; TRBD1 aligns across 9 bases. CDR3 length: 17 amino acids. Germline CDR1 LGHNA, CDR2 YNFKEQ. Losses at the gene ends were 0 bases for V and 4 bases for J; bases not matched to a gene: 9. CDR3 DNA: TGTGCCAGCAGCCAAGAGACAGGGGGTTCGTGGGGCACTGAAGCTTTCTTT. Encoded protein: CASSQETGGSWGTEAFF.

This chain uses TRBV15 with TRBJ1-1; D is undetermined. CDR1 is LNHNV and CDR2 is YYDKDF in the germline V gene (reference sequence). The V end was cut by 0 bases, the J end by 6 bases, with 14 bases between. This CDR3 contains 15 residues. The CDR3: CATSRDYGREPEAFF. The CDR3 region has the DNA TGTGCCACCAGCAGAGATTACGGGAGGGAACCTGAAGCTTTCTTT.

There are a few counts of this clone. J is TRBJ1-1 and V is TRBV18; tentative D call: TRBD1 (5 bases). Trimming cost V 2 bases and J 4 bases, with 14 bases left between them. Per germline, CDR1 KGHSH and CDR2 LQKENI. CDR3 length: 15 residues. The CDR3 protein is CASSPSEGLGTEAFF. CDR3 coding DNA: TGTGCCAGCTCACCATCGGAGGGGTTGGGCACTGAAGCTTTCTTT.

V is TRBV27 and J is TRBJ2-5, with D possibly matching TRBD2 (5 bases). The CDR3 loop spans 15 amino acids. The V end was cut by 2 bases, the J end by 4 bases, with 14 bases between. Germline CDR1 is MNHEY and CDR2 is SMNVEV (reference sequence). For the CDR3, the DNA is TGTGCCAGCAGTTTACTTTGCGGGTCGGGAGAGACCCAGTACTTC. Protein product: CASSLLCGSGETQYF.

The chain combines TRBV5-4 with TRBJ2-1, with D maybe TRBD1 (6 bases). Trimming took off 3 bases at V and 7 bases at J, with 8 bases between the two ends. This CDR3 is built from 12 residues. Germline CDR1 reads SGHNT; CDR2 reads YYREEE (reference sequence). DNA of the CDR3: TGTGCCAGCAGCTGGGACACAAATGAGCAGTTCTTC. It translates to CASSWDTNEQFF.

The chain combines TRBV6-5 with TRBJ1-1, with D perhaps TRBD1 (5 bases). The germline V gene encodes CDR1 MNHEY and CDR2 SVGAGI. The CDR3 is 15 residues long. Between the trimmed V and J ends, which lost 2 bases and 1 base, there was a span of 11 bases. In DNA, the CDR3 is TGTGCCAGCAGTTACGATCGGGGGGGGAACACTGAAGCTTTCTTT. It yields the protein CASSYDRGGNTEAFF.

The chain links TRBV30 to TRBJ2-6; 8 positions match TRBD1. V lost 1 base to trimming and J lost 2 bases; unmatched junction nucleotides: 7. Germline CDR1 and CDR2: GTSNPN and SVGIG (reference sequence). The CDR3 sequence is 17 residues long. The CDR3 here is CAWSASDRGAGANVLTF. The CDR3 DNA reads TGTGCCTGGAGTGCCTCTGACAGGGGAGCTGGGGCCAACGTCCTGACTTTC.

This chain uses TRBV19 with TRBJ1-4; 8 bases align to TRBD1. Per the germline V gene, CDR1 is LNHDA and CDR2 is SQIVND (reference sequence). This CDR3 contains 17 residues. Trimming cost V 7 bases and J 4 bases; bases outside gene matches: 14. CDR3 amino acids: CASTLRGQARRNEKLFF. The CDR3 nucleotides are TGTGCCAGTACTCTCAGGGGGCAGGCCCGTCGTAATGAAAAACTGTTTTTT. The complete variable domain, with remaining parts taken from reference TRBV19 and TRBJ1-4, reads DGGITQSPKYLFRKEGQNVTLSCEQNLNHDAMYWYRQDPGQGLRLIYYSQIVNDFQKGDIAEGYSVSREKKESFPLTVTSAQKNPTAFYLCASTLRGQARRNEKLFFGSGTQLSVL.

The table lists this clone with a few counts. The rearrangement uses TRBV5-1 and TRBJ1-1; 9 nucleotides line up with TRBD1. V lost 2 bases, J lost 0 bases, and 8 bases stayed unmatched. This CDR3 comprises 17 residues. In germline, CDR1 is SGHRS, CDR2 YFSETQ. For the CDR3, the DNA is TGCGCCAGCAGCTTTTCCCCGGGACAGGGATTGAACACTGAAGCTTTCTTT. This sequence encodes CASSFSPGQGLNTEAFF.

The chain has TRBV5-5 and TRBJ2-7; TRBD2 matches 10 bases. CDR3 length equals 15 residues. The V gene end was trimmed by 2 bases and the J gene end by 2 bases; junction bases not matched to a gene: 4. CDR1 is SGHKS and CDR2 is YYEKEE in the germline V gene (reference sequence). CDR3 loop: CASSLGLAETYEQYF. In nucleotides, the CDR3 is TGTGCCAGCAGCTTAGGACTAGCGGAAACCTACGAGCAGTACTTC.

The CDR3 nucleotides read TGTGCCAGCAGTCCCGTAGCTACCCACGAGCAGTACTTC. Amino acid sequence: CASSPVATHEQYF. The gene calls are TRBV12-3 or TRBV12-4 and TRBJ2-7, with D hard to call. This CDR3 is 13 amino acids long. V was trimmed by 5 bases and J by 5 bases, leaving 13 bases between them.

The genes are TRBV19 and TRBJ1-4; 7 bases are a match to TRBD1. The ends lost 5 bases at V and 7 bases at J; junction bases unmatched: 7. The length of the CDR3 is 14 residues. The V gene's germline CDR1 is LNHDA and CDR2 SQIVND (reference sequence). The CDR3 DNA reads TGTGCCAGTAGTCGACAGGGTACAGGTGAAAAACTGTTTTTT. Its protein is CASSRQGTGEKLFF. The full variable domain, rest sourced from reference TRBV19 and TRBJ1-4, is DGGITQSPKYLFRKEGQNVTLSCEQNLNHDAMYWYRQDPGQGLRLIYYSQIVNDFQKGDIAEGYSVSREKKESFPLTVTSAQKNPTAFYLCASSRQGTGEKLFFGSGTQLSVL.

The CDR3 DNA is TGCAGTGCTAGTCCGTCGACAGGTGTGCACAATCAGCCCCAGCATTTT. Translated: CSASPSTGVHNQPQHF. The V gene is TRBV20-1, the J gene TRBJ1-5, with TRBD1 as a possible D gene (6 bases). Deletions cut 3 bases from V and 3 bases from J, with 18 bases between. Germline CDR1 DFQATT, CDR2 SNEGSKA (reference sequence). There are 16 residues in the CDR3.

On this clone itself: The identical CDR3 is also encoded by other nucleotide sequences in the sample. The chain is built from TRBV9 and TRBJ2-1; 8 nucleotides match TRBD1. The CDR3 runs to 15 residues. CDR1 is SGDLS and CDR2 is YYNGEE in the germline V gene. V was clipped by 0 bases and J by 2 bases; unmatched bases: 1. Here the CDR3 DNA reads TGTGCCAGCAGCGTAGGACAGGGGCCCTACAATGAGCAGTTCTTC. Amino acids: CASSVGQGPYNEQFF.

This rearrangement joins TRBV7-2 to TRBJ1-5; TRBD1 matches 9 bases. This CDR3 has 19 amino acids. After removal of 5 bases from V and 0 bases from J, the junction contained 14 bases not matched to a gene. From germline, CDR1 is SGHTA and CDR2 FQGNSA. The CDR3 loop reads CASSQYSGTGIGSNQPQHF. In DNA, the CDR3 is TGTGCCAGCAGCCAATACTCCGGGACAGGGATAGGTAGCAATCAGCCCCAGCATTTT.

The rearrangement joins TRBV6-5 to TRBJ1-6; the match to TRBD1 covers 8 bases. CDR1 and CDR2 (germline): MNHEY, SVGAGI. J gave up 7 bases and V 9 bases, and 5 bases lay outside the gene matches. The CDR3 runs to 13 residues. The CDR3 spells CARDREENSPLHF. CDR3 bases: TGTGCCAGGGACAGGGAGGAAAATTCACCCCTCCACTTT.

The V gene is TRBV12-3 or TRBV12-4, the J gene TRBJ1-6, with 9 bases fitting TRBD1. The V segment lost 8 bases and the J segment 10 bases; nucleotides outside the gene matches: 3. The CDR3 loop spans 12 amino acids. CDR3 DNA sequence: TGTGCCAGCGGACAGGGGAGCTCACCCCTCCACTTT. Amino acid sequence: CASGQGSSPLHF.

The J gene is TRBJ1-1, the V gene TRBV3-1 (or the pseudogene TRBV3-2); unclear D gene. Looked up from germline, CDR1 is LGHDT and CDR2 is YNNKEL (reference sequence). The CDR3 runs 14 residues. Trimming took 0 bases from V and 2 from J, leaving 7 bases between them. The CDR3 loop reads CASSQERVNTEAFF. The CDR3, as DNA: TGTGCCAGCAGCCAAGAGAGGGTTAACACTGAAGCTTTCTTT.